This T cell receptor (beta chain) is drawn from a study of T cell responses to AZD1222 COVID-19 vaccine. This CDR3 has 18 amino acids. V gave up 0 bases and J gave up 0 bases; unmatched junction bases: 1. Looked up from germline, CDR1 is SGHRS and CDR2 is YFSETQ. Assay used: immunoSEQ multiplex PCR; TCRdb lists only in-frame clones, some missing. This table has 130,000 to 150,000 clones, about nine tenths appearing once. The rearrangement uses TRBV5-1 and TRBJ2-6; 12 nucleotides align to TRBD1. The receptor's source is an adult in good health. Sequences were derived from peripheral blood, sampled on day 0 of AZD1222 vaccination. CDR3 protein: CASSLGDRGLSGANVLTF. CDR3 DNA sequence: TGCGCCAGCAGCTTGGGGGACAGGGGGCTCTCTGGGGCCAACGTCCTGACTTTC.